This TCR beta chain was captured by sequencing in a study of blood T cells in healthy people across ages. Background on the study: Roughly one uniquely barcoded beta molecule per two T cells was captured.

Study-level results: With donor CMV status unknown, expanded clonotype changes were possibly confounded.

The authors ran a second PCR of 7 to 11 cycles using a sample-barcoded 5' primer and a J-beta primer mix. Each CDR3 protein is one row after TCRdb ran MiXCR on the 5' RACE reads. The table has hundreds of thousands of distinct CDR3 sequences, about 44% seen once. On this clonotype: As yet, its antigen is unknown.

CDR1 is LGHNA and CDR2 is YSLEER in the germline V gene. The CDR3 totals 15 residues. V lost 1 base and J lost 1, with 11 bases in between. Healthy Russian Caucasian donors spanned ages about 6 to 100 years. Whenever a sample was processed, at least 6 million PBMCs were isolated. The sequencing sample was made of blood. This chain uses TRBV4-3 with TRBJ2-7, with unresolved D. The sequence came from a man aged 25 to 45 in good health. CDR3 sequence (DNA): TGCGCCAGCAGCCAAGTTGGTCAACCTTCCTACGAGCAGTACTTC. Translation: CASSQVGQPSYEQYF.